Below, one TCR beta chain is given with its context. This sample was included in a study of CD8+ T cells in alopecia areata. The V and J ends lost 5 bases and 5 bases, in that order; junction bases with no gene match: 8. Germline loops: CDR1 PRHDT, CDR2 FYEKMQ (reference sequence). This CDR3 has 14 residues. Treatment noted: oral pan-JAK inhibitor, 5-10 mg twice daily. Isolated RNA was reverse transcribed into cDNA used as the sequencing template. Assay used: immunoSEQ multiplex PCR; TCRdb lists only in-frame clones, some missing. This table has 150,000 to 200,000 clones, roughly 50% appearing once. Sequenced material: CD8+ T cells sorted from blood, taken at week 24, from a patient treated with tofacitinib. The chain joins TRBV13 to TRBJ2-7; TRBD1 matches at 8 bases. The TCR was taken from a human donor with alopecia areata. The CDR3 DNA reads as TGTGCCAGCAGCCCTCGGACAGGGAAGAACGAGCAGTACTTC. Protein sequence: CASSPRTGKNEQYF.